This TCR beta chain is from a study of blood T cell repertoires in COVID-19. Study details: From the United States, Italy and Spain came samples of acute and convalescent COVID-19.

TCRdb keeps only in-frame clones here, not all; method: immunoSEQ multiplex PCR. The sample holds roughly 120,000 clones; about 74% are singletons and the top ten take about 6.8%. This TCR was recovered from a man in his 70s with acute or convalescent COVID-19. Input material: peripheral blood.

DNA of the CDR3: TGTGCCAGCAGCCGGGATTATAACACAGATACGCAGTATTTT. Translated, it gives CASSRDYNTDTQYF. The chain uses TRBV6-5 and TRBJ2-3, with D possibly TRBD2 on 5 matching bases. V dropped 6 bases and J dropped 2 bases, with 12 bases sitting between them. Germline V CDR1 and CDR2: MNHEY, SVGAGI. The CDR3 contains 14 residues.